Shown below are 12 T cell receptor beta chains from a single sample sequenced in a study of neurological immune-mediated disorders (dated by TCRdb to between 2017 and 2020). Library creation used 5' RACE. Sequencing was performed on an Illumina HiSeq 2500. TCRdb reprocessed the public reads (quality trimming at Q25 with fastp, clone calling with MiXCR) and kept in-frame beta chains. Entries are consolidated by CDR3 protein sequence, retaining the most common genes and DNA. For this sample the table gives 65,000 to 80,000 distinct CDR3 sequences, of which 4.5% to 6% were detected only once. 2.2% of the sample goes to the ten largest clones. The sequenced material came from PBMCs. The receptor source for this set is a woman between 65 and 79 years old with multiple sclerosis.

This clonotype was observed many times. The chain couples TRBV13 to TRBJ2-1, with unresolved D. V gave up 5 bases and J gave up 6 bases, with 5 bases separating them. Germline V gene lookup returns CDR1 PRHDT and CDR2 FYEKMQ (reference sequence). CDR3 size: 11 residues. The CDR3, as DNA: TGTGCCAGCAGCATCACCAATGAGCAGTTCTTC. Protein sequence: CASSITNEQFF.

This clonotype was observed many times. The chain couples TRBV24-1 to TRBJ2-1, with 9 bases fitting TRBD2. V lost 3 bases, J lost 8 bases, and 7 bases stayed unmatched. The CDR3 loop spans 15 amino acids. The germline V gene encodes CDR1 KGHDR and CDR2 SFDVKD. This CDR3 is CATSDRREGNDEQFF. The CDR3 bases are TGTGCCACCAGTGATAGGCGGGAGGGTAACGATGAGCAGTTCTTC.

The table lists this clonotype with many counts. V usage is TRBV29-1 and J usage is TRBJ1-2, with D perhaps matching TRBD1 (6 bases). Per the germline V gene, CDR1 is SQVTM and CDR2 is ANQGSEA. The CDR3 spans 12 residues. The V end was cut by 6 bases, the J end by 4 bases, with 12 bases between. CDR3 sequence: CSVWDNPYGYTF. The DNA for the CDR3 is TGCAGCGTCTGGGACAACCCCTATGGCTACACCTTC.

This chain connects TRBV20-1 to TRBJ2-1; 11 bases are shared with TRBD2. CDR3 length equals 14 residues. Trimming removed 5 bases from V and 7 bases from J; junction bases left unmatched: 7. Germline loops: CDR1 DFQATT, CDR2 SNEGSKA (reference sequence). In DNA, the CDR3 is TGCAGTGCTGTAGCGGGAGGGGGTAGGAATGAGCAGTTCTTC. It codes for CSAVAGGGRNEQFF.

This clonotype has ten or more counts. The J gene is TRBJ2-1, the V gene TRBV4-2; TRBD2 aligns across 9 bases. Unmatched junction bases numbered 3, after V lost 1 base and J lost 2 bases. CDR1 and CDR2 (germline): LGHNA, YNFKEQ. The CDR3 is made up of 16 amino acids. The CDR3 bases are TGTGCCAGCAGCCAAGCGGCTAGCGGGACCTACAATGAGCAGTTCTTC. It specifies CASSQAASGTYNEQFF.

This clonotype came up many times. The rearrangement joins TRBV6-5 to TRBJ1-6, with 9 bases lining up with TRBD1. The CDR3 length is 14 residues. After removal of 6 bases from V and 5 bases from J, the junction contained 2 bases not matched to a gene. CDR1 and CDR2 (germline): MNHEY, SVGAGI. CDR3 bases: TGTGCCAGCAGCGGGACAGGGAATAATTCACCCCTCCACTTT. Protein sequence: CASSGTGNNSPLHF.

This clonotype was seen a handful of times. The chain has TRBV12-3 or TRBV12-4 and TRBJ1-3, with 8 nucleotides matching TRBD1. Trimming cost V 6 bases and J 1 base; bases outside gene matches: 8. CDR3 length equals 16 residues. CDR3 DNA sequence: TGTGCCAGCAGAGAGCGGGGACAGGTGTCTGGAAACACCATATATTTT. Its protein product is CASRERGQVSGNTIYF.

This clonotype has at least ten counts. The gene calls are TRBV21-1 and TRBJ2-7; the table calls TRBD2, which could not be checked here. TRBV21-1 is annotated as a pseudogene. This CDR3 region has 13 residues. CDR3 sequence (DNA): TGTGCCAGCAGACGAGGACTGTCCTACGAGCAGTACTTC. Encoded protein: CASRRGLSYEQYF.

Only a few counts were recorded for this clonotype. The DNA for the CDR3 is TGCGCCAGCAGCTCCCGCCCTCAGCGATCAACCTCAGGAACCTACGAGCAGTACTTC. Protein: CASSSRPQRSTSGTYEQYF. This chain links TRBV4-1 with TRBJ2-7; D not resolved. The CDR3 extends over 19 amino acids. V lost 5 bases and J 2 bases, leaving 28 bases between the germline ends. Germline V gives CDR1 MGHRA, CDR2 YSYEKL.

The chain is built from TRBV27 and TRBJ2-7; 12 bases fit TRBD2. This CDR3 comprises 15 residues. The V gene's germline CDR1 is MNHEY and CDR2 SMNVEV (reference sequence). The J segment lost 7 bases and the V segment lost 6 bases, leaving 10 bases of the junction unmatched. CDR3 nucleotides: TGTGCCAGCAGACCAACTAGCGGGAGGACCAAAGAGCAGTACTTC. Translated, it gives CASRPTSGRTKEQYF.

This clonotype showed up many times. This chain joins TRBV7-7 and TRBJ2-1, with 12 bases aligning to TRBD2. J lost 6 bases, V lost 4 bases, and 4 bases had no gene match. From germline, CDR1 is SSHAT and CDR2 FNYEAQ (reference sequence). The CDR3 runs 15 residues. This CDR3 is CASSSGLAGFNEQFF. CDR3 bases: TGTGCCAGCAGCTCGGGACTAGCGGGTTTCAATGAGCAGTTCTTC.

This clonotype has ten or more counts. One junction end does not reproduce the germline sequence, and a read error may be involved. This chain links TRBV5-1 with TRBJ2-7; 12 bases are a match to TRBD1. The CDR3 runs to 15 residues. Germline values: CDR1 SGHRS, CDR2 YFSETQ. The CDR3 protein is CASSDGTGGSHEQYF. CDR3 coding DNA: TGCGCCAGCAGCGACGGGACAGGGGGCTCCCACGAGCAGTACTTC.